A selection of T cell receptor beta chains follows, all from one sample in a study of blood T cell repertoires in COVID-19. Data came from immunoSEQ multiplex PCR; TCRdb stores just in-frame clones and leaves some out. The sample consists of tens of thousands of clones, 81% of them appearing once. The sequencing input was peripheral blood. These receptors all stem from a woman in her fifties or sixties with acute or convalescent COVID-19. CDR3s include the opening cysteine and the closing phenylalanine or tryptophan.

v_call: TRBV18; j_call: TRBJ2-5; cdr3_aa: CASSPKKGIQETQYF
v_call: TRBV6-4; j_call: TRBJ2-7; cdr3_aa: CASRTELYEQYF
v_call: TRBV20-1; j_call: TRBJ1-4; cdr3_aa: CSASPRQVDEKLFF
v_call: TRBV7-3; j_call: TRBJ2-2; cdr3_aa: CASSPGGWTGELFF
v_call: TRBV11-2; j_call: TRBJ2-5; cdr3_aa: CASTTSGGPEETQYF
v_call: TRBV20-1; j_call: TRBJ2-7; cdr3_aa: CSATGPYEQYF
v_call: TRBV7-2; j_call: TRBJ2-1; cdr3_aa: CASSLAWGTEQFF
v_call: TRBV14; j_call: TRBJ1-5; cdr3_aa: CASSKDSGAQPQHF
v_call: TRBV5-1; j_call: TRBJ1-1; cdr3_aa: CASSVQGGPEAFF
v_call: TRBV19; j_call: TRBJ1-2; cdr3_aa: CASRTQDNREGYTF
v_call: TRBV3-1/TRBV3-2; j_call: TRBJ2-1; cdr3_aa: CASSQDAGARNEQFF
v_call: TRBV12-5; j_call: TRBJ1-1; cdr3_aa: CASGVTGNTEAFF
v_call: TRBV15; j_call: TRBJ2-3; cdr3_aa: CATSSAGYGWYF
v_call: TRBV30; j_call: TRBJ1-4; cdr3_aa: CAAPLPETNEKLFF
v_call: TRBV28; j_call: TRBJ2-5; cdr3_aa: CASSSRLAGVLETQYF
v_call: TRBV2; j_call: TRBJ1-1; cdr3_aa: CASYGGANTEAFF
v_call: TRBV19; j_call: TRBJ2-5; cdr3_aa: CASSARTSGRKEETQYF
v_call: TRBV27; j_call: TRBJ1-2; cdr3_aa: CASSLSSGNGYTF
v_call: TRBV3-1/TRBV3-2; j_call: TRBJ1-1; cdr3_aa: CASSPTPGTGYFNTEAFF
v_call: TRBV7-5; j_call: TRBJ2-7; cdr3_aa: CARSLGQGDYEQYF
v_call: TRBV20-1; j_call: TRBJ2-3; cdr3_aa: CSASPDSESDTQYF
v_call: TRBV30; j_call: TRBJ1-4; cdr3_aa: CAARGATNEKLFF
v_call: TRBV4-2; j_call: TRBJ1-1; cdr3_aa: CASSQVTGENTEAFF
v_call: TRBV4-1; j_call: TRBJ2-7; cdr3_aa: CASSQPGYEQYF
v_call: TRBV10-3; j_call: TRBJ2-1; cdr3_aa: CAISTTGGEQFF
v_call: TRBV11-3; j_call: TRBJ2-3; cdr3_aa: CASSASGGTDTQYF
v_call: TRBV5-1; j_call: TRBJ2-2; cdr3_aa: CASSLGGPITGELFF
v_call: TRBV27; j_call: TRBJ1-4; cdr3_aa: CASSSTSRGGKLFF
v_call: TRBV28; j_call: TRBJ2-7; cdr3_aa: CASSSSGTGKTYEQYF
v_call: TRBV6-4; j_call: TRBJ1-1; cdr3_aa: CASREQGAPNTEAFF
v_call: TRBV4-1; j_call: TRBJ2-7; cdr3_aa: CASSPEGPYEQYF
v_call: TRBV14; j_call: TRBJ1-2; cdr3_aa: CASSQELQGTGYTF
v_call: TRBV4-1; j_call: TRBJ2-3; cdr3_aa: CASSQGFVHRGTDTQYF
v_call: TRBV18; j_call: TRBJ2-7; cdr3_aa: CASSLTTRRSSYEQYF
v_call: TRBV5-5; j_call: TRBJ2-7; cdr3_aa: CASSDGWKYPVPYEQYF
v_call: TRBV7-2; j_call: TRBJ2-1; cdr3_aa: CASSPGGLVLRNEQFF
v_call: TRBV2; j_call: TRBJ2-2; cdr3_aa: CASSVEGAGELFF
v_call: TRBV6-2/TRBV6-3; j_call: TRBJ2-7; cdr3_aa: CASSSAGGGSYEQYF
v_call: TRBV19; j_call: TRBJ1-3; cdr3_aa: CASSMTGAGNTIYF
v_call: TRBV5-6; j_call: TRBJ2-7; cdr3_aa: CASSLGTGALYEQYF
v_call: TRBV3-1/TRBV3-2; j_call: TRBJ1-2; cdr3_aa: CASSQEVGTASYTF
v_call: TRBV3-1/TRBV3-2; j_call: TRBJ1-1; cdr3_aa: CASSPTGGRGTEAFF
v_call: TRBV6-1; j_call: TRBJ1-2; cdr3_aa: CASSEAGGAVYGYTF
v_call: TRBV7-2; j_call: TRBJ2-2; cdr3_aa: CASSSAGQNTGELFF
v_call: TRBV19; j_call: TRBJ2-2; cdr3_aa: CASRTSGSTGELFF
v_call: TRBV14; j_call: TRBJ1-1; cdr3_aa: CASTPFPQGGAFF
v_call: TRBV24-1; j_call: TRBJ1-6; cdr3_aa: CATSERTGQGATSYNSPLHF
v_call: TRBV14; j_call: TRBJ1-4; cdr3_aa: CASSQARGEKLFF
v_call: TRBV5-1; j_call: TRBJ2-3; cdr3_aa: CASSLSSSGGSSDTQYF
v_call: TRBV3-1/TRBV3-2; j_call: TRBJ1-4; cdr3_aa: CASSQGVREKLFF
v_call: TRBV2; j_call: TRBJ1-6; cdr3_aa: CASTSGGGSYNSPLHF
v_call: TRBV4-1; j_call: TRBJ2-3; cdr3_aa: CASSQAFGGGGADTQYF